This T cell receptor beta chain was captured by sequencing in a study of blood T cell repertoires in COVID-19. The wider study: PBMCs, B-cell-depleted T cells, or T cells provided the cDNA or gDNA that made up the material.

Sequencing used immunoSEQ multiplex PCR; TCRdb keeps in-frame clones, though not all of them. The table records 100,000 to 150,000 clones, 86% of them present only once. The CDR3 spans 20 residues. The V gene's germline CDR1 is LNHDA and CDR2 SQIVND (reference sequence). Trimming cost V 7 bases and J 6 bases, with 36 bases left between them. The rearrangement links TRBV19 to TRBJ1-2, with D perhaps matching TRBD1 (6 bases). Sequencing was done on a sample of peripheral blood. This TCR was sampled from a human donor in a cohort sampled during active COVID-19. CDR3 DNA sequence: TGTGCCAGTACTGACGAGGGGGAACTCACCGGGCCGCGGACTTCACATGGCTACACCTTC. It specifies CASTDEGELTGPRTSHGYTF. The variable domain in full, completed from reference TRBV19 and TRBJ1-2, reads DGGITQSPKYLFRKEGQNVTLSCEQNLNHDAMYWYRQDPGQGLRLIYYSQIVNDFQKGDIAEGYSVSREKKESFPLTVTSAQKNPTAFYLCASTDEGELTGPRTSHGYTFGSGTRLTVV.